The rows below give T cell receptor beta chains drawn from one sample of a study of PD-1 blockade in mismatch repair-deficient tumors. The data were produced by immunoSEQ multiplex PCR, yet TCRdb's version contains in-frame clones alone and is incomplete. This sample has roughly 120,000 clones, with approximately 91% found just once. Sample: peripheral blood, taken just over 70 weeks after starting pembrolizumab. The receptor source for this set is an adult with mismatch repair-deficient cancer. Both conserved end residues are part of each CDR3. Fields, in order: V gene, clone size, D gene, J gene, CDR3 DNA, CDR3 protein. D genes are given only for firm matches. The size of a clone is reported for some rows only, either as once, few or many, or as a class for expanded clones.

>TRBV28|-|-|TRBJ2-7
TGTGCCAGCAGAGATGGAGGGGCGGGACGCGAGCAGTACTTC
CASRDGGAGREQYF
>TRBV4-2|-|-|TRBJ2-3
TGTGCCAGCAGCCAGGAATCCACCCTCACAGATACGCAGTATTTT
CASSQESTLTDTQYF
>TRBV6-1|-|TRBD1|TRBJ2-2
TGTGCCAGCAGTCGGACAGGGTATACGCGTGGGGAGCTGTTTTTT
CASSRTGYTRGELFF
>TRBV13|-|TRBD2|TRBJ2-7
TGTGCCAGCAGCCCTGAAAGAGGGGAGGGCTACGAGCAGTACTTC
CASSPERGEGYEQYF
>TRBV7-2|-|TRBD1|TRBJ2-7
TGTGCCAGCACCGTAACAGGGGGTCCCTACGAGCAGTACTTC
CASTVTGGPYEQYF
>TRBV4-3|-|-|TRBJ2-1
TGCGCCAGCAGCCAAGATAGTGCCAGTTCAGTTTACAATGAGCAGTTCTTC
CASSQDSASSVYNEQFF
>TRBV28|-|-|TRBJ2-2
TGTGCCAGCAGTCCCGAAACTCTCGGGGAGCTGTTTTTT
CASSPETLGELFF
>TRBV27|-|TRBD2|TRBJ2-7
TGTGCCAGCAGTGGGACTAGCTCCTACGAGCAGTACTTC
CASSGTSSYEQYF
>TRBV11-3|-|-|TRBJ2-1
TGTGCCAGCAGCTTAGGAGACAGGGCGGGAGTCAATGAGCAGTTCTTC
CASSLGDRAGVNEQFF
>TRBV21-1|-|-|TRBJ1-4
TGTGCCAGCAGCAAGGGTCCGAAAAATGACAGCGTTAATGAAAAACTGTTTTTT
CASSKGPKNDSVNEKLFF
>TRBV7-9|-|TRBD1|TRBJ2-5
TGTGCCAGCAACTACCGGGACAGGGGGCTGGAGACCCAGTACTTC
CASNYRDRGLETQYF
>TRBV11-2|-|TRBD1|TRBJ2-7
TGTGCCAGCAGCTTCCGGGACAGGGGGTCTACGGAGCAGTACTTC
CASSFRDRGSTEQYF
>TRBV18|-|TRBD2|TRBJ2-1
TGTGCCAGCTCACCACCGAGACTAGCGGGAGCGCATGAGCAGTTCTTC
CASSPPRLAGAHEQFF
>TRBV14|-|-|TRBJ2-2
TGTGCCAGCAGCCAAGATAAGGACTACACCGGGGAGCTGTTTTTT
CASSQDKDYTGELFF
>TRBV5-1|-|-|TRBJ2-3
TGCGCCAGCAGCTTACAAGCCGAAAAAGATACGCAGTATTTT
CASSLQAEKDTQYF
>TRBV11-2|few|-|TRBJ2-5
TGTGCCAGCACTTCAACGGAGACCCAGTACTTC
CASTSTETQYF
>TRBV25-1|-|-|TRBJ2-1
TGTGCCAGCAGTGATTTTGCAGCAGGCCTAGCTTACAATGAGCAGTTCTTC
CASSDFAAGLAYNEQFF
>TRBV30|-|-|TRBJ1-2
TGTGCCTGGAGTGTAGGGAATGGCTACACCTTC
CAWSVGNGYTF
>TRBV28|-|-|TRBJ2-2
TGTGCCAGCAGTCAAGACAAATGGGCTGGGGAGCTGTTTTTT
CASSQDKWAGELFF
>TRBV10-1|few|TRBD2|TRBJ2-7
TGCGCCAGCAGTGACCCTAGCGGCTACGAGCAGTACTTC
CASSDPSGYEQYF
>TRBV5-4|-|-|TRBJ2-7
TGTGCCAGCAGCTTCTCCGTCCGGTACGAGCAGTACTTC
CASSFSVRYEQYF
>TRBV7-6|-|TRBD2|TRBJ2-3
TGTGCCAGCAGCCAGAACCCTAGCGGGAGGGCCCCAGATACGCAGTATTTT
CASSQNPSGRAPDTQYF
>TRBV29-1|-|-|TRBJ2-7
TGCAGCGGGACAGACTCCTACGAGCAGTACTTC
CSGTDSYEQYF
>TRBV27|-|-|TRBJ2-5
TGTGCCAGCAGTTTAAGGGGCGACAGGCCCGAGGGCGCCCAGTACTTC
CASSLRGDRPEGAQYF
>TRBV7-9|-|-|TRBJ2-5
TGTGCCAGCAGCTTAGTTAGGCCCCTGGACGAGACCCAGTACTTC
CASSLVRPLDETQYF
>TRBV6-1|-|-|TRBJ2-1
TGTGCCAGCAGAGAGCGCAGCAATGAGCAGTTCTTC
CASRERSNEQFF
>TRBV19|-|-|TRBJ2-7
TGTGCCAGTAGGTCAAGACAGGTGCCAGTCTACGAGCAGTACTTC
CASRSRQVPVYEQYF
>TRBV5-1|-|-|TRBJ2-5
TGCGTCAGCAGCTTGGCAGGGGCGCGGCAAGAGACCCAGTACTTC
CVSSLAGARQETQYF
>TRBV7-6|-|TRBD2|TRBJ2-7
TGTGCCAGCAGCTTAGTCCCTAGCGGGAGCTCCTACGAGCAGTACTTC
CASSLVPSGSSYEQYF
>TRBV19|once|-|TRBJ2-7
TGTGCCAGTAGTAGTGGCAGCTTCTCCTACGAGCAGTACTTC
CASSSGSFSYEQYF
>TRBV30|-|-|TRBJ2-6
TGTGCCTGGAGGGCTAACGGGGCCAACGTCCTGACTTTC
CAWRANGANVLTF
>TRBV6-5|-|-|TRBJ1-1
TGTGCCAGCAGTTACTCACGGGGGCTGAACACTGAAGCTTTCTTT
CASSYSRGLNTEAFF
>TRBV7-9|-|-|TRBJ2-1
TGTGCCAGCAGCTTAGTATCCATGGCGCTCATCAATGAGCAGTTCTTC
CASSLVSMALINEQFF
>TRBV5-1|-|TRBD2|TRBJ2-7
TGCGCCAGCAGCTGGACTAGCGGGAGATACGAGCAGTACTTC
CASSWTSGRYEQYF
>TRBV4-2|-|-|TRBJ2-5
TGTGCCAGCAGCCAAGATAGAGGGGGCCAAGAGACCCAGTACTTC
CASSQDRGGQETQYF
>TRBV5-4|-|TRBD1|TRBJ2-3
TGTGCCAGCAGCCAAACCGACAGGGGTGGCACAGATACGCAGTATTTT
CASSQTDRGGTDTQYF
>TRBV5-1|-|-|TRBJ1-1
TGCGCCAGCAGCTTGGCCCCCGGCACTGAAGCTTTCTTT
CASSLAPGTEAFF
>TRBV30|-|TRBD1|TRBJ2-7
TGTGCCGGCGACGCGGAGACAGGGCGGTACGAGCAGTACTTC
CAGDAETGRYEQYF
>TRBV6-5|-|-|TRBJ1-3
TGTGCCAGCAGTTACCGGGAAGGGGGCTCTGGAAACACCATATATTTT
CASSYREGGSGNTIYF
>TRBV6-1|once|-|TRBJ2-2
TGTGCCAGCCCCGCCCAGGGGTCGAACACCGGGGAGCTGTTTTTT
CASPAQGSNTGELFF